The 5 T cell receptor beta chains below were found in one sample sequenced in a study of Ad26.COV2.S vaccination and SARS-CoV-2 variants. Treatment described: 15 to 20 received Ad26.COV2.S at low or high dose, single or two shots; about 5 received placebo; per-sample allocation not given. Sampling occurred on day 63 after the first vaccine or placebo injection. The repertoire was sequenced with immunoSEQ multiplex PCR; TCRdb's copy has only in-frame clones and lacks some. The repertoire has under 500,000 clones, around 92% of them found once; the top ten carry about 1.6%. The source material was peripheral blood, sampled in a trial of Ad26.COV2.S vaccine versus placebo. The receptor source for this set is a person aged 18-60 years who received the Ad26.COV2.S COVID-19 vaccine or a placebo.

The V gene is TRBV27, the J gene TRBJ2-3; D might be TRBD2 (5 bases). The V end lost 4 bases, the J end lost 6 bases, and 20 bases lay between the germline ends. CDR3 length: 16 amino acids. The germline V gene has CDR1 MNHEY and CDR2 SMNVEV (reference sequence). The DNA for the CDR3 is TGTGCCAGCAGTTCATTGCAGCGGCCCTTTGTTGATACGCAGTATTTT. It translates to CASSSLQRPFVDTQYF.

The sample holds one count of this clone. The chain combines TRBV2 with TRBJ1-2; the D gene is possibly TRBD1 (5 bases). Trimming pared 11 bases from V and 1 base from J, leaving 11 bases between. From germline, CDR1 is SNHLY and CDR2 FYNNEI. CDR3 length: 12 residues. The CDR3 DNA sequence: TGTGCCCCGGGGGGGGTTAACTATGGCTACACCTTC. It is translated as CAPGGVNYGYTF.

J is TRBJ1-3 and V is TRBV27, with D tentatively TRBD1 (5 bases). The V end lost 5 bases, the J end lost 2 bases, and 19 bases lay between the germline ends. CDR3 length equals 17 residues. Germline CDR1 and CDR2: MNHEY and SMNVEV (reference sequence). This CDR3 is CASSLYPNRGPGNTIYF. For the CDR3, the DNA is TGTGCCAGCAGTCTTTACCCGAACCGGGGCCCTGGAAACACCATATATTTT.

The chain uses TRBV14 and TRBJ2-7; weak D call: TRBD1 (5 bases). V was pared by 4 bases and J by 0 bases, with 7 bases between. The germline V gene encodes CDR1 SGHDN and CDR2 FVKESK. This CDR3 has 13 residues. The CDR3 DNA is TGTGCCAGCAGCCGACAGAGCTCCTACGAGCAGTACTTC. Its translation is CASSRQSSYEQYF. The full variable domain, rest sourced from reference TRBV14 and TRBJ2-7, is EAGVTQFPSHSVIEKGQTVTLRCDPISGHDNLYWYRRVMGKEIKFLLHFVKESKQDESGMPNNRFLAERTGGTYSTLKVQPAELEDSGVYFCASSRQSSYEQYFGPGTRLTVT.

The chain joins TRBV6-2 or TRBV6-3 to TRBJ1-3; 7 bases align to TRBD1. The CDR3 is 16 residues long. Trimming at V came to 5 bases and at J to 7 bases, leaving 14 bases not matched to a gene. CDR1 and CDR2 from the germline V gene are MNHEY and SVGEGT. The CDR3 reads CASSQGQVRRWNTIYF. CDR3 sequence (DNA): TGTGCCAGCAGTCAAGGACAGGTACGGAGGTGGAACACCATATATTTT.